A selection of T cell receptor beta chains follows, all from one sample in a study of shared clonotypes between healthy human individuals. Method: immunoSEQ multiplex PCR; TCRdb's copy keeps in-frame clones and lacks some. The sample carries 1.5 million to 2.5 million clones, approximately 94% recorded once. Input material: naive CD8+ T cells sorted from blood. The receptors originated from a man aged 18 to 29 in good health. The CDR3 runs from the conserved cysteine through the conserved F or W. A D gene is named only where the DNA matches it firmly. For some rows the clone size is stated as once, few or many, or as a class when expanded; others skip it.

>TRBJ2-7|NA|few|TRBV5-1
TGCGCCAGCAGCCCCGGCAGTTCCTACGAGCAGTACTTC
CASSPGSSYEQYF
>TRBJ2-5|TRBD2|NA|TRBV4-2
TGTGCCAGCAGCCAAGATGACGCTAGCGGGATCCAGGAGACCCAGTACTTC
CASSQDDASGIQETQYF
>TRBJ2-5|NA|NA|TRBV6-4
TGTGCCAGCAGTACCGGGATTCAAGAGACCCAGTACTTC
CASSTGIQETQYF
>TRBJ1-2|TRBD1|NA|TRBV6-5
TGTGCCAGCAGTTCCGACAGGGGGATGGTGTATGGCTACACCTTC
CASSSDRGMVYGYTF
>TRBJ1-2|NA|NA|TRBV6-5
TGTGCCAGCAGTTACTCGTCAGGACTCTATGGCTACACCTTC
CASSYSSGLYGYTF
>TRBJ2-7|TRBD1|NA|TRBV25-1
TGTGCCAGTGGCAGGGGGCCCCTCTTCGAGCAGTACTTC
CASGRGPLFEQYF
>TRBJ2-7|TRBD1|NA|TRBV29-1
TGCAGCGTTGGACAGGGGGCGCGGGAGCAGTACTTC
CSVGQGAREQYF
>TRBJ2-7|NA|NA|TRBV29-1
TGCAGCGTTGAAGATTTGGAGCAGGAGCAGTACTTC
CSVEDLEQEQYF
>TRBJ1-5|NA|NA|TRBV4-2
TGTGCCAGCAGCCAAGAGCCACGGGGGGATCAGCCCCAGCATTTT
CASSQEPRGDQPQHF
>TRBJ2-7|NA|once|TRBV7-9
TGTGCCAGCAGCTTACATTACGAGCAGTACTTC
CASSLHYEQYF
>TRBJ1-5|NA|NA|TRBV7-9
TGTGCCAGCAGTAGGGGAGCGGGGGGTCAGCCCCAGCATTTT
CASSRGAGGQPQHF
>TRBJ1-1|NA|NA|TRBV5-1
TGCGCCAGCAGCTTGGACGTCAGTCCTGAGGGGGCTTTCTTT
CASSLDVSPEGAFF
>TRBJ1-6|TRBD1|NA|TRBV9
TGTGCCAGCAGCCCATCCGGGACAGATAATTCACCCCTCCACTTT
CASSPSGTDNSPLHF
>TRBJ1-1|NA|NA|TRBV2
TGTGCCAGCACGAGCTCTGGCACCCAGAATGAAGCTTTCTTT
CASTSSGTQNEAFF
>TRBJ2-2|NA|NA|TRBV27
TGTGCCAGCAGCCCTACACGAACCGGGTCGGGGGAGCTGTTTTTT
CASSPTRTGSGELFF
>TRBJ2-7|NA|once|TRBV27
TGTGCCAGCAGCCCTATGGCGTTTGCCGAGCAGTACTTC
CASSPMAFAEQYF
>TRBJ2-5|TRBD2|NA|TRBV4-3
TGCGCCAGCAGCCAAAAACCCCCACAACTAGCGGGAGGGCCCATCGAAGAGACCCAGTACTTC
CASSQKPPQLAGGPIEETQYF
>TRBJ2-7|NA|NA|TRBV15
TGTGCCACCAGCTCCCTAACAGGGATATACGAGCAGTACTTC
CATSSLTGIYEQYF
>TRBJ2-3|NA|NA|TRBV19
TGTGCCAGTAGTATAAGTCTGGGGTTAGATACGCAGTATTTT
CASSISLGLDTQYF
>TRBJ2-3|NA|once|TRBV11-2
TGTGCCAGCAGCATTGACCGGCTGGATGATACGCAGTATTTT
CASSIDRLDDTQYF
>TRBJ1-2|TRBD1|NA|TRBV19
TGTGCCAGTAGTTCGGGCGGACAGGGGGCCATGAACTATGGCTACACCTTC
CASSSGGQGAMNYGYTF
>TRBJ2-5|TRBD1|NA|TRBV6-5
TGTGCCAGCAGTTACTTCCTTGGACAGGGTGAAGAGACCCAGTACTTC
CASSYFLGQGEETQYF
>TRBJ2-4|NA|NA|TRBV4-1
TGCGCCAGCAGCCCCTCTGCGGGGTTGGACATTCAGTACTTC
CASSPSAGLDIQYF
>TRBJ2-7|NA|NA|TRBV4-1
TGCGCCAGCAGCCAAGTCAGAGCCTCCTACGAGCAGTACTTC
CASSQVRASYEQYF
>TRBJ1-5|NA|NA|TRBV6-5
TGTGCCAGCAGTCCCAGGGTAGATCAGCCCCAGCATTTT
CASSPRVDQPQHF
>TRBJ1-4|NA|NA|TRBV6-7
TGTGCCAGCAGTTACTCGAAGTCCAGGGAAGATGATGAAAAACTGTTTTTT
CASSYSKSREDDEKLFF
>TRBJ2-7|NA|NA|TRBV5-6
TGTGCCAGCACCGAGGGCTACGAGCAGTACTTC
CASTEGYEQYF
>TRBJ2-7|TRBD2|NA|TRBV9
TGTGCCAGCAGCGTAGCGGGACTAGCGGGAGAAGAGCAGTACTTC
CASSVAGLAGEEQYF
>TRBJ1-1|NA|once|TRBV11-2
TGTGCCAGCAGCTTAGACGGCAGGACGAACACTGAAGCTTTCTTT
CASSLDGRTNTEAFF
>TRBJ1-5|NA|NA|TRBV5-6
TGTGCCAGCAGCCTGGTCGATCAGCCCCAGCATTTT
CASSLVDQPQHF
>TRBJ2-6|TRBD1|NA|TRBV29-1
TGCAGCGTTGAAGATTGGGACAGGCTTGGGGCCAACGTCCTGACTTTC
CSVEDWDRLGANVLTF
>TRBJ1-2|NA|NA|TRBV29-1
TGCAGCGTTGTAAGGGACCCCAACTATGGCTACACCTTC
CSVVRDPNYGYTF
>TRBJ2-3|NA|NA|TRBV11-2
TGTGCCAGCAGCTCAGTTGGGGGGCGGGGAGATACGCAGTATTTT
CASSSVGGRGDTQYF
>TRBJ2-5|NA|NA|TRBV30
TGTGCCGGTATCCTCCGACTCCAGTACCAAGAGACCCAGTACTTC
CAGILRLQYQETQYF
>TRBJ2-2|NA|NA|TRBV7-9
TGTGCCAGCAGCCCGACGAGGGGTTTGGGCACCGGGGAGCTGTTTTTT
CASSPTRGLGTGELFF
>TRBJ2-3|NA|NA|TRBV13
TGTGCCAGCAGCTTAGTTGGGGATACGCAGTATTTT
CASSLVGDTQYF
>TRBJ2-1|TRBD2|NA|TRBV5-4
TGTGCCAGCAGCTTGCCTAGCGGGTTTTACAATGAGCAGTTCTTC
CASSLPSGFYNEQFF
>TRBJ2-6|TRBD1|NA|TRBV5-1
TGCGCCAGCAGCTGGACCGGACAGGGAGACGGGGCCAACGTCCTGACTTTC
CASSWTGQGDGANVLTF
>TRBJ2-1|TRBD1|NA|TRBV4-1
TGCGCCAGCAGCCAAGGTCAGGGGGCGACCTACAATGAGCAGTTCTTC
CASSQGQGATYNEQFF
>TRBJ2-5|NA|NA|TRBV7-6
TGTGCCAGCAGCTCCAACCCTGGTCTGCCCCAAGAGACCCAGTACTTC
CASSSNPGLPQETQYF